These 14 T cell receptor beta chains were sequenced from one sample in a study of blood T cell repertoires in COVID-19. Generated by immunoSEQ multiplex PCR, the TCRdb table keeps only in-frame clones and is missing some. This table has about 250,000 clones, roughly 90% appearing once. The specimen was PBMCs or T cells enriched from blood (not recorded which). These receptors all come from a man aged 40-49 years who had recovered from COVID-19.

As for this clone: The germline gene is not matched at one end of the junction; a read error may be the cause. The CDR3 sequence is CANSSNDQETQYF. As DNA, the CDR3 is TGTGCCAACAGCTCTAATGACCAAGAGACCCAGTACTTC. The chain links TRBV7-9 to TRBJ2-5; D remains ambiguous. The CDR3 spans 13 residues. Looked up from germline, CDR1 is SEHNR and CDR2 is FQNEAQ (reference sequence).

The chain uses TRBV12-3 or TRBV12-4 and TRBJ1-1; D is unclear. The length of the CDR3 is 13 residues. Trimming took off 6 bases at V and 2 bases at J, with 10 bases between the two ends. In DNA form, the CDR3 reads TGTGCCAGCAGAAATACACCTAACACTGAAGCTTTCTTT. It encodes CASRNTPNTEAFF.

The chain joins TRBV27 to TRBJ1-4; D possibly corresponds to TRBD1 (6 bases). With 3 bases removed from V and 2 bases from J, the gap between germline ends came to 7 bases. The germline V gene encodes CDR1 MNHEY and CDR2 SMNVEV (reference sequence). CDR3 size: 14 residues. The CDR3 DNA reads as TGTGCCAGCAGTTTCACAGGGACTAATGAAAAACTGTTTTTT. It encodes CASSFTGTNEKLFF.

This CDR3 reads CASSPAGDGYTF. CDR3 nucleotide sequence: TGTGCCAGCTCACCAGCGGGGGACGGCTACACCTTC. This chain joins TRBV18 and TRBJ1-2; tentative D call: TRBD1 (5 bases). This CDR3 contains 12 residues. CDR1 KGHSH and CDR2 LQKENI come from the germline V gene. The V end was cut by 2 bases, the J end by 8 bases, with 9 bases between.

CDR3 nucleotides: TGTGCCAGCAGCTTCCCGACAGGGGTCGGAAACACCATATATTTT. It translates to CASSFPTGVGNTIYF. This rearrangement joins TRBV7-9 to TRBJ1-3; 8 nucleotides align to TRBD1. J lost 4 bases, V lost 3 bases, and 5 bases had no gene match. CDR3 size: 15 residues. Germline loops: CDR1 SEHNR, CDR2 FQNEAQ (reference sequence).

The DNA for the CDR3 is TGCGCCAGCAGCCAAGCCGAGAAGCGGGAGACTAGCGGGGAGCTGTTTTTT. Its protein product is CASSQAEKRETSGELFF. The J gene is TRBJ2-2, the V gene TRBV4-3, with 8 bases lining up with TRBD2. This CDR3 has 17 residues. Germline lookup yields CDR1 LGHNA and CDR2 YSLEER. With V trimmed by 1 base and J by 7 bases, 11 bases remained unmatched.

This chain connects TRBV25-1 to TRBJ2-1, with D possibly TRBD2 on 5 matching bases. The CDR3 has 14 amino acids. Germline V gene lookup returns CDR1 MGHDK and CDR2 SYGVNS. V was trimmed by 6 bases and J by 7 bases, leaving 16 bases between them. This chain's CDR3 is CASRPSGTVNEQFF. CDR3 nucleotides: TGTGCCAGCAGGCCCAGCGGAACTGTAAATGAGCAGTTCTTC.

This chain joins TRBV27 and TRBJ2-5; 7 bases map to TRBD2. Germline CDR1 and CDR2: MNHEY and SMNVEV (reference sequence). The CDR3 sequence is 16 residues long. V trimming: 0 bases; J trimming: 4 bases; junction bases outside the gene matches: 8. DNA of the CDR3: TGTGCCAGCAGTTTATCGGGGCGGGGGATCGGAGAGACCCAGTACTTC. Translation: CASSLSGRGIGETQYF.

This rearrangement joins TRBV11-2 to TRBJ1-2; 10 bases are shared with TRBD1. This CDR3 is 14 amino acids long. The germline V gene encodes CDR1 SGHAT and CDR2 FQNNGV. The ends lost 4 bases at V and 3 bases at J; junction bases unmatched: 2. The chain's CDR3 is CASSSGQGHYGYTF. The CDR3 DNA follows: TGTGCCAGCAGCTCGGGACAGGGGCACTATGGCTACACCTTC.

J is TRBJ2-2 and V is TRBV27; D ambiguous. The V end was cut by 3 bases, the J end by 1 base, with 9 bases between. This CDR3 is built from 15 residues. In germline, CDR1 is MNHEY, CDR2 SMNVEV (reference sequence). The chain's CDR3 is CASSFSTGNTGELFF. The CDR3 bases are TGTGCCAGCAGTTTTAGTACGGGGAACACCGGGGAGCTGTTTTTT.

The J gene is TRBJ2-1, the V gene TRBV20-1, with D hard to call. The CDR3 extends over 11 amino acids. The V gene lost 3 bases and the J gene lost 3 bases, with 3 bases spanning the gap. Germline CDR1 is DFQATT and CDR2 is SNEGSKA (reference sequence). CDR3 bases: TGCAGTGCTAGGTACTACAATGAGCAGTTCTTC. This gives the protein CSARYYNEQFF.

The gene calls are TRBV6-5 and TRBJ1-6; TRBD1 agrees at 8 bases. This CDR3 contains 16 residues. Trimming at V came to 0 bases and at J to 7 bases, leaving 5 bases not matched to a gene. From germline, CDR1 is MNHEY and CDR2 SVGAGI. The CDR3 sequence: CASSYSGRGLNSPLHF. The CDR3 nucleotides are TGTGCCAGCAGTTACTCGGGCAGGGGGCTAAATTCACCCCTCCACTTT.

This clone was picked up a small number of times. The rearrangement joins TRBV12-3 or TRBV12-4 to TRBJ1-1, with a weak D call TRBD1 (5 bases). Trimming stripped 6 bases from V and 4 bases from J, with 12 bases between. The CDR3 runs 13 residues. The CDR3 sequence is CASRIRVATEAFF. CDR3 nucleotide sequence: TGTGCCAGCAGGATCAGGGTTGCCACTGAAGCTTTCTTT.

The table lists this clone with a few counts. J is TRBJ2-7 and V is TRBV5-1; possible D gene TRBD2, 6 bases. Germline V gene sequence: CDR1 SGHRS, CDR2 YFSETQ. CDR3 length equals 12 residues. Trimming took 4 bases from V and 3 from J, leaving 8 bases between them. The CDR3 loop is CASSQTSYEQYF. CDR3 coding DNA: TGCGCCAGCAGCCAGACTAGCTACGAGCAGTACTTC.